This is a list of T cell receptor beta chains from one sample in a study of OX40 agonist ivuxolimab in advanced cancers. Sequencing was performed with immunoSEQ multiplex PCR; in TCRdb, only in-frame clones are kept and a portion is missing. The sample has tens of thousands of clones; about 90% are singletons. Material: CD4+ or CD8+ T cells sorted from blood, obtained in a trial of the OX40 agonist ivuxolimab. The source of these receptors is an adult with an advanced solid tumor such as melanoma, head and neck, liver or kidney cancer. The CDR3 runs from the conserved cysteine through the conserved F or W. The order of the fields is J gene, V gene, CDR3 protein.

TRBJ1-2,TRBV18,CASLREPKWGYTF
TRBJ2-1,TRBV18,CASSLGFYNEQFF
TRBJ2-1,TRBV11-2,CASTLFQAGGGEQFF
TRBJ2-7,TRBV12-5,CASGLSPGRNQYF
TRBJ2-1,TRBV6-6,CASSPRVAGTYNEQFF
TRBJ1-3,TRBV28,CASSFPSPGGNTIYF
TRBJ1-2,TRBV28,CASTRGQGYTF
TRBJ1-1,TRBV30,CAWISLNTEAFF
TRBJ1-6,TRBV7-9,CASSLGGISRTLHF
TRBJ2-3,TRBV2,CASTEQGTDTQYF
TRBJ2-5,TRBV4-1,CASSQLAQVETQYF
TRBJ1-1,TRBV29-1,CSGGGRNTEAFF
TRBJ1-3,TRBV5-4,CASSSGGQGNTIYF
TRBJ1-2,TRBV4-1,CASSQNPEGGYTF
TRBJ1-1,TRBV6-5,CASRILQGNTEAFF
TRBJ1-4,TRBV6-6,CASRLGGSNEKLFF
TRBJ1-2,TRBV5-4,CASSLDTYGYTF
TRBJ2-1,TRBV11-1,CASVGESSYNEQFF
TRBJ2-4,TRBV21-1,CASSKGGGAKNIQYF
TRBJ2-3,TRBV7-9,CASSLGTGTDTQYF
TRBJ1-5,TRBV28,CASSPGQGIGSNQPQHF
TRBJ1-6,TRBV2,CASSASSYNSPLHF
TRBJ1-1,TRBV6-7,CASLRVHRTEAFF
TRBJ2-1,TRBV5-1,CASSSAGQSYNEQFF
TRBJ1-6,TRBV14,CASSHLQAHPNSPLHF
TRBJ1-2,TRBV7-2,CASSFRQNYGYTF
TRBJ2-5,TRBV6-6,CASSTLQGFYQETQYF
TRBJ2-6,TRBV9,CASSVVPAGANVLTF
TRBJ2-2,TRBV5-1,CASSFIGGGNTGELFF
TRBJ1-3,TRBV7-7,CASSSTGGGRPGNTIYF
TRBJ1-1,TRBV6-5,CASSLGQGVNTEAFF
TRBJ2-7,TRBV5-1,CASSPAPEVTTYEQYF
TRBJ2-5,TRBV18,CASSVPGQGATQYF
TRBJ1-1,TRBV9,CASSVDAGGMNTEAFF
TRBJ1-6,TRBV6-6,CASSHSSPGGRSPLHF
TRBJ2-2,TRBV7-9,CASSLGSGRNTGELFF
TRBJ2-5,TRBV30,CAWSPGPVETQYF
TRBJ1-6,TRBV10-1,CASSRGLGDSPLHF
TRBJ1-4,TRBV18,CASSPSTGPREKLFF
TRBJ2-5,TRBV5-1,CASSFGGNQETQYF
TRBJ1-1,TRBV6-6,CASRRQGENTEAFF
TRBJ2-3,TRBV7-6,CASSLRITDTQYF
TRBJ2-4,TRBV4-2,CASSQDFTAAKNIQYF
TRBJ2-3,TRBV29-1,CSTGGTDTQYF
TRBJ2-1,TRBV30,CAWSDRSRSSYNEQFF
TRBJ2-5,TRBV28,CASSLAETSGGETQYF
TRBJ2-3,TRBV13,CASTPLIAPALDTQYF
TRBJ1-2,TRBV6-1,CASSRGGYGYTF
TRBJ2-5,TRBV5-1,CASSAQAQGETQYF
TRBJ1-1,TRBV30,CAWSVKDRYTEAFF
TRBJ1-2,TRBV2,CASSEQGMANYGYTF
TRBJ2-2,TRBV5-1,CASSPRRSGELFF
TRBJ2-3,TRBV19,CATQWLAGETDTQYF